This T cell receptor (beta chain) was identified during a study of blood T cell repertoires in COVID-19. The CDR3 loop spans 14 amino acids. Trimming took off 6 bases at V and 4 bases at J, with 14 bases between the two ends. Germline CDR1 is SGHDT and CDR2 is YYEEEE. Participants were aged roughly 18 to 90 years from about 25 US areas. Each participant's cohort was designated according to participant-reported clinical history. Sequencing was performed with immunoSEQ multiplex PCR; in TCRdb, only in-frame clones are kept and a portion is missing. The sample yields 300,000 to 500,000 clones, around 89% seen once.

The chain joins TRBV5-6 to TRBJ1-5; unclear D gene. This TCR derives from a woman aged 25 to 45 with acute COVID-19. Input material: PBMCs or T cells enriched from blood (not recorded which). The CDR3 reads CASTRRGRNQPQHF. The CDR3 region has the DNA TGTGCCAGCACCAGACGGGGTCGGAATCAGCCCCAGCATTTT.